The next 18 T cell receptor beta chains were all read from a single sample in a study of cytomegalovirus exposure and HLA in healthy donors (dated by TCRdb to about 2017). The library was generated by the immunoSEQ multiplex PCR assay. For the multiplex PCR, a mixture combining 60 forward primers for TCR Vbeta segments and 13 reverse primers for TCR Jbeta segments was used. Imported from immuneACCESS, the table was reduced by TCRdb to in-frame sequences with V and J called. These copies leave out some clones; in studies compared against another copy, an unresolved V gene accounts for under half, and the cause of the remainder is not known. Across this sample there are 170,000 or so clones, with around 78% seen only once. The top ten hold approximately 13% of the sample. The sequencing sample was made of PBMCs. The receptors stem from a woman aged 45 to 65 in good health and CMV-seropositive.

This chain connects TRBV18 to TRBJ1-5, with D unclear. Germline-derived CDR1 and CDR2 are KGHSH and LQKENI. V dropped 3 bases and J dropped 3 bases, with 12 bases sitting between them. CDR3 length equals 15 residues. The CDR3 sequence is CASSPGVGSNQPQHF. The DNA of the CDR3 is TGTGCCAGCTCACCCGGGGTGGGCTCCAATCAGCCCCAGCATTTT.

V gene TRBV5-4 combines with J gene TRBJ1-1, with 7 bases matching TRBD1. The germline CDR1 and CDR2 sequences are SGHNT and YYREEE (reference sequence). Unmatched junction bases numbered 10, after V lost 4 bases and J lost 10 bases. CDR3 length equals 13 residues. The DNA of the CDR3 is TGTGCCAGCAGCCCCGACAGGGAAGGAGGAGCTTTCTTT. Translation: CASSPDREGGAFF. The full variable domain, with the rest looked up from reference TRBV5-4 and TRBJ1-1, is ETGVTQSPTHLIKTRGQQVTLRCSSQSGHNTVSWYQQALGQGPQFIFQYYREEENGRGNFPPRFSGLQFPNYSSELNVNALELDDSALYLCASSPDREGGAFFGQGTRLTVV.

Only one count was recorded for this clone. V is TRBV13 and J is TRBJ2-7; 8 bases line up with TRBD2. V dropped 5 bases and J dropped 2; count of bases not matched to a gene: 2. Per germline, CDR1 PRHDT and CDR2 FYEKMQ (reference sequence). This CDR3 region has 13 residues. The CDR3 bases are TGTGCCAGCAGCATCGGGGGGGCCTACGAGCAGTACTTC. Translation: CASSIGGAYEQYF.

The chain employs TRBV6-5 and TRBJ2-7, with 11 bases aligning to TRBD1. The trim removed 5 bases at V and 0 bases at J, leaving 3 bases unmatched. The length of the CDR3 is 15 residues. CDR1 is MNHEY, CDR2 SVGAGI, per germline. Here the CDR3 reads CASSKDRGPSYEQYF. CDR3 coding DNA: TGTGCCAGCAGTAAGGACAGGGGGCCCTCCTACGAGCAGTACTTC.

This chain joins TRBV28 and TRBJ2-1; 14 positions agree with TRBD2. The CDR3 is 19 residues long. Germline CDR1 is MDHEN and CDR2 is SYDVKM. J lost 3 bases, V lost 8 bases, and 15 bases had no gene match. The CDR3 DNA follows: TGTGCCAGCTGGGGCCTTCCGGGACTAGCGGGGGCGATCTACAATGAGCAGTTCTTC. This codes for CASWGLPGLAGAIYNEQFF.

The J gene is TRBJ2-3, the V gene TRBV4-1; D is possibly TRBD1 (8 bases). The CDR3 has 15 residues. Germline lookup yields CDR1 MGHRA and CDR2 YSYEKL. Trimming stripped 2 bases from V and 5 bases from J, with 14 bases between. The CDR3 DNA reads as TGCGCCAGCAGCCAAACAACAGGGGGGGGAGATACGCAGTATTTT. Protein product: CASSQTTGGGDTQYF.

The V call is TRBV7-9, the J call TRBJ1-1, with 12 bases aligning to TRBD1. V shed 6 bases, J shed 5 bases, and the junction held 7 bases outside the gene matches. The length of the CDR3 is 15 residues. The germline V gene encodes CDR1 SEHNR and CDR2 FQNEAQ (reference sequence). CDR3 loop: CASRMGTGGNTEAFF. The CDR3 DNA follows: TGTGCCAGCAGAATGGGGACAGGGGGCAATACTGAAGCTTTCTTT. The variable domain in full, with the rest retrieved from reference TRBV7-9 and TRBJ1-1, is DTGVSQNPRHKITKRGQNVTFRCDPISEHNRLYWYRQTLGQGPEFLTYFQNEAQLEKSRLLSDRFSAERPKGSFSTLEIQRTEQGDSAMYLCASRMGTGGNTEAFFGQGTRLTVV.

The CDR3 nucleotides are TGTGCCAGCAGCTCTCGGGTCCGCACAGATACGCAGTATTTT. Protein sequence: CASSSRVRTDTQYF. J is TRBJ2-3 and V is TRBV7-9, with D uncertain. Trimming took 4 bases from V and 1 from J, leaving 9 bases between them. Germline lookup yields CDR1 SEHNR and CDR2 FQNEAQ (reference sequence). CDR3 length: 14 amino acids. Looking up the rest from reference TRBV7-9 and TRBJ2-3 gives the full variable domain: DTGVSQNPRHKITKRGQNVTFRCDPISEHNRLYWYRQTLGQGPEFLTYFQNEAQLEKSRLLSDRFSAERPKGSFSTLEIQRTEQGDSAMYLCASSSRVRTDTQYFGPGTRLTVL.

The chain has TRBV10-1 and TRBJ2-2; 9 bases are a match to TRBD1. In germline, CDR1 is WNHNN, CDR2 SYGVQD (reference sequence). The CDR3 has 16 residues. V was clipped by 9 bases and J by 6 bases; unmatched bases: 14. The CDR3 bases are TGCGCCAGTTCGACCACCGGGACAGGGAGGGCCGGGGAGCTGTTTTTT. Translated: CASSTTGTGRAGELFF.

V usage is TRBV4-2 and J usage is TRBJ2-3, with 10 bases matching TRBD2. This CDR3 comprises 16 residues. The V segment lost 0 bases and the J segment 4 bases; nucleotides outside the gene matches: 4. The germline V gene has CDR1 LGHNA and CDR2 YNFKEQ. CDR3: CASSQEWLAGADTQYF. The CDR3 DNA follows: TGTGCCAGCAGCCAAGAATGGCTAGCGGGGGCAGATACGCAGTATTTT.

This clone came up a few times. The gene calls are TRBV5-1 and TRBJ2-5; tentative D call: TRBD2 (7 bases). Trimming took off 7 bases at V and 1 base at J, with 8 bases between the two ends. Germline V CDR1 and CDR2: SGHRS, YFSETQ. This CDR3 region has 12 residues. In DNA form, the CDR3 reads TGCGCCAGCGGGGGGGCCCAAGAGACCCAGTACTTC. This encodes CASGGAQETQYF. The full variable domain, with the rest looked up from reference TRBV5-1 and TRBJ2-5, is KAGVTQTPRYLIKTRGQQVTLSCSPISGHRSVSWYQQTPGQGLQFLFEYFSETQRNKGNFPGRFSGRQFSNSRSEMNVSTLELGDSALYLCASGGAQETQYFGPGTRLLVL.

The chain employs TRBV28 and TRBJ2-1, with 7 bases matching TRBD1. The ends lost 5 bases at V and 3 bases at J; junction bases unmatched: 4. The CDR3 spans 14 residues. CDR1 is MDHEN, CDR2 SYDVKM, per germline. In nucleotides, the CDR3 is TGTGCCAGCAGTCAGGGACAGAGCTACAATGAGCAGTTCTTC. This gives the protein CASSQGQSYNEQFF.

V is TRBV2 and J is TRBJ1-2; TRBD1 matches at 7 bases. The CDR3 has 14 residues. Germline V gene lookup returns CDR1 SNHLY and CDR2 FYNNEI. V lost 4 bases, J lost 7 bases, and 9 bases stayed unmatched. This chain's CDR3 is CASSAGTDFFGYTF. CDR3 nucleotides: TGTGCCAGCAGTGCCGGGACAGACTTCTTTGGCTACACCTTC. Drawing the rest from reference TRBV2 and TRBJ1-2, the complete variable domain is EPEVTQTPSHQVTQMGQEVILRCVPISNHLYFYWYRQILGQKVEFLVSFYNNEISEKSEIFDDQFSVERPDGSNFTLKIRSTKLEDSAMYFCASSAGTDFFGYTFGSGTRLTVV.

The gene calls are TRBV6-1 and TRBJ1-2; TRBD1 might be the D (5 bases). Per germline, CDR1 MNHNS and CDR2 SASEGT. Trimming pared 6 bases from V and 4 bases from J, leaving 15 bases between. The CDR3 covers 14 residues. DNA for the CDR3: TGTGCCAGCAGCCAGACCCAGGGAATCTATGGCTACACCTTC. Residues: CASSQTQGIYGYTF.

J is TRBJ2-1 and V is TRBV7-8; 12 bases are a match to TRBD2. Germline V CDR1 and CDR2: SGHVS, FQNEAQ. The ends lost 4 bases at V and 7 bases at J; junction bases unmatched: 8. The CDR3 totals 16 residues. CDR3 protein: CASSSLLAGGGNEQFF. CDR3 bases: TGTGCCAGCAGCTCCCTCCTAGCGGGGGGGGGAAATGAGCAGTTCTTC. Full variable domain (remainder filled in from reference TRBV7-8 and TRBJ2-1): GAGVSQSPRYKVAKRGQDVALRCDPISGHVSLFWYQQALGQGPEFLTYFQNEAQLDKSGLPSDRFFAERPEGSVSTLKIQRTQQEDSAVYLCASSSLLAGGGNEQFFGPGTRLTVL.

This clone has just a few counts. V usage is TRBV6-1 and J usage is TRBJ2-2; 9 bases are shared with TRBD1. The junction had 0 bases not matched to a gene; V was cut back by 4 bases and J by 3 bases. Germline V gene sequence: CDR1 MNHNS, CDR2 SASEGT. The CDR3 extends over 14 amino acids. CDR3: CASSGQGDTGELFF. The CDR3 nucleotides are TGTGCCAGCAGTGGACAGGGGGACACCGGGGAGCTGTTTTTT.

The chain combines TRBV19 with TRBJ2-1; 12 nucleotides align to TRBD1. CDR1 and CDR2 from the germline V gene are LNHDA and SQIVND (reference sequence). The CDR3 length is 19 residues. V lost 1 base to trimming and J lost 4 bases; unmatched junction nucleotides: 11. The CDR3 protein is CASSIGGTGTGGWYNEQFF. CDR3 nucleotide sequence: TGTGCCAGTAGTATAGGGGGGACCGGGACAGGGGGCTGGTACAATGAGCAGTTCTTC. Supplemented by reference TRBV19 and TRBJ2-1, the full variable domain reads DGGITQSPKYLFRKEGQNVTLSCEQNLNHDAMYWYRQDPGQGLRLIYYSQIVNDFQKGDIAEGYSVSREKKESFPLTVTSAQKNPTAFYLCASSIGGTGTGGWYNEQFFGPGTRLTVL.

The chain has TRBV18 and TRBJ1-1; 10 bases match TRBD1. The CDR3 spans 14 residues. CDR1 and CDR2 from the germline V gene are KGHSH and LQKENI. With V trimmed by 3 bases and J by 8 bases, 6 bases remained unmatched. The CDR3 here is CASSPATGGAEAFF. The CDR3 region has the DNA TGTGCCAGCTCACCGGCGACAGGGGGCGCGGAAGCTTTCTTT.